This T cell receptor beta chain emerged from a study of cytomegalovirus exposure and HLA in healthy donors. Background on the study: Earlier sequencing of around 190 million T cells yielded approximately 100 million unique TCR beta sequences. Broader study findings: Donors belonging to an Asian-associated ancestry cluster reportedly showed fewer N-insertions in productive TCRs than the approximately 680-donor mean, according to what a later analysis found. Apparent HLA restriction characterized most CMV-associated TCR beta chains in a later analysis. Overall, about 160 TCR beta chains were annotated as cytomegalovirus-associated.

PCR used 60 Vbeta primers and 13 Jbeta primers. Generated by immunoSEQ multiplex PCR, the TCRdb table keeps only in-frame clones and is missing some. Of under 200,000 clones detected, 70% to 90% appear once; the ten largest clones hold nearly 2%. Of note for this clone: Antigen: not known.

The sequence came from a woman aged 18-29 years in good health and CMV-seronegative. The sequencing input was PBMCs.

The CDR3 here is CASSIDVGGPTDTQYF. CDR3 DNA: TGTGCCAGTAGTATAGATGTGGGGGGGCCTACAGATACGCAGTATTTT. J is TRBJ2-3 and V is TRBV19; D perhaps matches TRBD2 (7 bases). V was cut by 0 bases and J by 3 bases, with 13 bases left in between. There are 16 residues in the CDR3. Germline V gene sequence: CDR1 LNHDA, CDR2 SQIVND (reference sequence).